This T cell receptor (beta chain) was identified in a study of cytotoxic CD8 clonotypes in ibrutinib-treated CLL. Study summary: Productive templates averaged about 260,000 per sample, and productive rearrangements 90,000 to 100,000.

Sequenced by immunoSEQ multiplex PCR; TCRdb stores in-frame clones only, minus some. This sample has tens of thousands of clones; about 86% occur once, and the top ten carry roughly 5.4%. Concerning this clone itself: What it binds is unknown. The sample contains more than one DNA sequence encoding this CDR3.

General study results and limits: Baseline clonality exceeded age-matched healthy donors and tracked circulating CD8+ T-cell counts.

This receptor was obtained from a human donor with chronic lymphocytic leukemia. The input for sequencing was PBMCs, taken before ibrutinib treatment.

The CDR3 region has the DNA TGTGCCAGCTCACCACTCCAGGGGCGGGATGAGCAGTTCTTC. Its translation is CASSPLQGRDEQFF. The V and J genes are TRBV18 and TRBJ2-1; TRBD1 is a possible D gene (6 bases). The germline CDR1 and CDR2 sequences are KGHSH and LQKENI. CDR3 size: 14 residues. V was shortened by 1 base and J by 8 bases, with 12 bases between the two germline ends.